This T cell receptor (beta chain) derives from a study of blood T cell repertoires in COVID-19. Study summary: Specimens from acute and convalescent COVID-19 originated in the United States, Italy and Spain. Sample material is recorded as cDNA or gDNA derived from T cells, B-cell-depleted T cells, or PBMCs.

This clone was seen a single time. The CDR3 spans 14 residues. CDR1 and CDR2 (germline): LGHNA, YSLEER. The V end lost 0 bases, the J end lost 2 bases, and 6 bases lay between the germline ends. Original handling: Reference gene primer amplification gave estimated nucleated cell counts. The assay was immunoSEQ multiplex PCR, and TCRdb's table has in-frame clones only and misses some. V, J and clone size reflect that table, while D and trimming were determined from the DNA. The table has about 83,000 clones, 65% to 80% seen once. The receptor was isolated from a woman older than 75 with active or convalescent COVID-19. V usage is TRBV4-3 and J usage is TRBJ2-3, with TRBD2 as a possible D gene (5 bases). Sequences were obtained from peripheral blood. The CDR3 nucleotides read TGCGCCAGCAGCCAAGAGAGGGCCACAGATACGCAGTATTTT. It is translated as CASSQERATDTQYF.